The sequence of this T cell receptor beta chain was determined in a study of CD8 T cells in ankylosing spondylitis (dated by TCRdb to about 2017). Describing the broader study: T cell receptor beta repertoires were profiled in healthy donors and ankylosing spondylitis patients so that disease-linked TCR variants could be found. Peripheral blood samples were taken, and synovial fluid was additionally collected from ankylosing spondylitis patients. The full study cohort comprised around 25 ankylosing spondylitis patients and roughly 100 healthy donors. What the research found in general, with its limitations: In peripheral blood, the disease-linked clones were found at relatively low frequencies and had a CD8+ phenotype. A TCR beta motif of about 8 highly homologous amino acid variants appeared characteristic of blood from ankylosing spondylitis patients. The disease-linked clones were reported to be significantly enriched in matched synovial fluid samples from ankylosing spondylitis patients. Some of the motif variants had been reported before in the synovial fluid and blood of reactive arthritis patients, a finding that suggests common disease-initiation mechanisms.

TCRdb lists the instrument as Illumina HiSeq 2500. Quantitative 5'-RACE with molecular barcodes was the method used to prepare the TCR beta libraries. On the authors' methods: To identify disease-linked TCR variants, a new computational method was used, one built on a probabilistic model of VDJ rearrangement. TCRdb took the public reads, trimmed them with fastp at Q25, ran MiXCR for clone calling and kept in-frame beta chains. CDR3 protein sequences are deduplicated, and each keeps its most common genes and DNA. Clone size and V and J calls follow TCRdb, not the original study. The sample table shows about 360,000 distinct CDR3 sequences, and under 15% are seen once. Roughly 0.99% of the sample is in the top ten clones. Its CDR3 holds 15 amino acids, cysteine through phenylalanine. This entry keeps only the CDR3 DNA: 45 bases, framed from base 1. Deletion took 6 bases off V and 0 bases off J, with a span of 11 bases between the germline ends. The CDR1 and CDR2 encoded by the germline V gene are SGHTA and FQGNSA.

The table lists this clonotype with many counts. Its recognized antigen is unknown. No base qualities exist here, and no much larger clone lies one base off it. The rearrangement joined TRBV7-2 to TRBJ2-2; the best D guess is TRBD1, with 6 bases matching. The receptor was derived from a male donor with ankylosing spondylitis or in good health (not recorded which). Specimen: blood, either unsorted or a sorted T cell fraction (not recorded which). The nucleotides are TGTGCCAGCAGGGGGGCGCTGGCGAACACCGGGGAGCTGTTTTTT. Its protein product is CASRGALANTGELFF.